This T cell receptor beta chain stems from a study of cytomegalovirus exposure and HLA in healthy donors. Study as a whole: As released early, the data held 65 million to 90 million unique TCRs from HLA-typed donors. General study results and limits: TCR beta sequences reportedly predicted most subjects' HLA-A and HLA-B alleles accurately.

Worth noting for this clone: Its target is not known.

PCR primers comprised 60 Vbeta and 13 Jbeta primers. The data were produced by immunoSEQ multiplex PCR, yet TCRdb's version contains in-frame clones alone and is incomplete. The sample lists about 95,000 clones; approximately 81% were seen once. The sequencing sample was made of PBMCs. The sequence was collected from a woman aged 40 to 50 in good health and CMV-seropositive.

CDR3 protein: CASSRLTGTGGLQPQHF. The CDR3 DNA reads TGTGCCAGTAGTCGCCTAACCGGGACAGGGGGTCTTCAGCCCCAGCATTTT. The chain employs TRBV19 and TRBJ1-5, with 11 bases fitting TRBD1. J lost 6 bases, V lost 5 bases, and 12 bases had no gene match. Per germline, CDR1 LNHDA and CDR2 SQIVND (reference sequence). The CDR3 covers 17 residues.